A single sample gave rise to the 26 T cell receptor beta chains below, sequenced in a study of cytomegalovirus exposure and HLA in healthy donors. Method: immunoSEQ multiplex PCR; TCRdb's copy keeps in-frame clones and lacks some. The sample lists approximately 180,000 clones, roughly 86% seen once, with roughly 2.6% in the top ten. Sequenced: PBMCs. These receptors all stem from a man aged 18-30 years in good health and CMV-seropositive.

The CDR3: CASSFSGTDYEQYF. Written as DNA, the CDR3 is TGTGCCAGCAGCTTTTCCGGGACTGACTACGAGCAGTACTTC. This chain joins TRBV7-9 and TRBJ2-7, with D possibly TRBD2 on 6 matching bases. The V gene lost 3 bases and the J gene lost 3 bases, with 12 bases spanning the gap. This CDR3 comprises 14 residues. CDR1 SEHNR and CDR2 FQNEAQ come from the germline V gene (reference sequence).

The rearrangement uses TRBV7-2 and TRBJ2-1; 8 bases agree with TRBD2. The CDR3 is made up of 16 amino acids. V shed 5 bases and J 10 bases; nucleotides not matched to a gene: 16. Germline V gene lookup returns CDR1 SGHTA and CDR2 FQGNSA. DNA for the CDR3: TGTGCCAGCAGCCCCCGGGTTCGGGCGGGGGGTGGGGAGCAGTTCTTC. Amino acids: CASSPRVRAGGGEQFF.

The chain couples TRBV7-9 to TRBJ2-2; D perhaps matches TRBD2 (6 bases). Germline CDR1 reads SEHNR; CDR2 reads FQNEAQ (reference sequence). Trimming pared 0 bases from V and 5 bases from J, leaving 13 bases between. CDR3 size: 16 residues. The CDR3: CASSLADYLGTGELFF. CDR3 DNA: TGTGCCAGCAGCTTAGCGGACTACCTGGGGACCGGGGAGCTGTTTTTT.

Of note for this clone: The same CDR3 can be traced to other DNA sequences in this sample. The rearrangement uses TRBV27 and TRBJ2-7; D possibly corresponds to TRBD2 (6 bases). Between the trimmed V and J ends, which lost 6 bases and 1 base, there was a span of 7 bases. The germline V gene encodes CDR1 MNHEY and CDR2 SMNVEV (reference sequence). The CDR3 spans 12 residues. CDR3 DNA: TGTGCCAGCAGGGGAGGTTCCTACGAGCAGTACTTC. Protein product: CASRGGSYEQYF.

Concerning this clone: The same CDR3 can be traced to other DNA sequences in this sample. The V gene is TRBV7-3, the J gene TRBJ2-1; the match to TRBD2 covers 11 bases. This CDR3 is built from 14 residues. The germline CDR1 and CDR2 sequences are SGHTA and FQGTGA. V lost 4 bases and J lost 6; bases outside the gene matches: 2. CDR3 sequence reads: CASSSLAGVNEQFF. In DNA, the CDR3 is TGTGCCAGCAGCTCACTAGCGGGAGTCAATGAGCAGTTCTTC.

This clone was seen once. Here the CDR3 DNA reads TGCGCCAGCAGCCAAGCGACAGGGGGCCGCGAGCAGTACTTC. Translation: CASSQATGGREQYF. The chain is built from TRBV4-3 and TRBJ2-7, with 10 nucleotides matching TRBD1. The germline V gene encodes CDR1 LGHNA and CDR2 YSLEER. V dropped 1 base and J dropped 6; count of bases not matched to a gene: 3. The CDR3 runs 14 residues.

There are many counts of this clone. The V call is TRBV6-1, the J call TRBJ2-2; no definite D call. Germline V lookup: CDR1 MNHNS, CDR2 SASEGT. Trimming stripped 6 bases from V and 0 bases from J, with 11 bases between. The CDR3 loop spans 15 amino acids. This chain's CDR3 is CASSGFVSNTGELFF. As DNA, the CDR3 is TGTGCCAGCAGCGGGTTCGTATCGAACACCGGGGAGCTGTTTTTT.

V gene TRBV19 combines with J gene TRBJ1-2; a weak D match, TRBD1 (6 bases). The CDR3 length is 16 residues. V lost 0 bases and J lost 3, with 14 bases in between. Germline V gene sequence: CDR1 LNHDA, CDR2 SQIVND (reference sequence). Written as DNA, the CDR3 is TGTGCCAGTAGTATAGATCCCGCAGGGGAAGACTATGGCTACACCTTC. Protein: CASSIDPAGEDYGYTF. Based on the CDR3 plus reference TRBV19 and TRBJ1-2, the full variable domain is DGGITQSPKYLFRKEGQNVTLSCEQNLNHDAMYWYRQDPGQGLRLIYYSQIVNDFQKGDIAEGYSVSREKKESFPLTVTSAQKNPTAFYLCASSIDPAGEDYGYTFGSGTRLTVV.

This chain links TRBV6-5 with TRBJ2-6; the D gene is possibly TRBD1 (5 bases). There are 15 residues in the CDR3. Trimming took 6 bases from V and 0 from J, leaving 9 bases between them. Looked up from germline, CDR1 is MNHEY and CDR2 is SVGAGI. This CDR3 is CASSRQPSGANVLTF. Written as DNA, the CDR3 is TGTGCCAGCAGCAGACAGCCCTCTGGGGCCAACGTCCTGACTTTC.

The chain recombines TRBV7-2 with TRBJ2-7; 14 bases map to TRBD2. The CDR3 runs 13 residues. Germline assignment: CDR1 SGHTA and CDR2 FQGNSA. With V trimmed by 8 bases and J by 4 bases, 1 base remained unmatched. CDR3 sequence reads: CASRLAGGYEQYF. As DNA, the CDR3 is TGTGCCAGCCGACTAGCGGGAGGGTACGAGCAGTACTTC.

Comment on this clone: One end of the junction varies from germline; a read error may be responsible. The chain uses TRBV7-3 and TRBJ1-5; no clear D gene. Germline-derived CDR1 and CDR2 are SGHTA and FQGTGA. This CDR3 contains 15 residues. The CDR3 DNA reads TGTGCCAGCAGTTGTCTGCAGGTGGGCAACCAGCCCCAGCATTTT. Protein sequence: CASSCLQVGNQPQHF.

This sequence joins TRBV28 and TRBJ2-7; D is possibly TRBD1 (6 bases). This CDR3 is 16 amino acids long. Germline values: CDR1 MDHEN, CDR2 SYDVKM. Trimming removed 5 bases from V and 2 bases from J, with 19 bases in between. CDR3 sequence: CASSLTTTGATYEQYF. CDR3 coding DNA: TGTGCCAGCAGTCTGACTACGACAGGCGCCACCTACGAGCAGTACTTC.

V and J are TRBV6-5 and TRBJ2-5; no firm D call. The germline V and J ends were trimmed by 0 bases and 5 bases, with 13 bases remaining between them. Germline values: CDR1 MNHEY, CDR2 SVGAGI. The CDR3 has 15 amino acids. In nucleotides, the CDR3 is TGTGCCAGCAGTTACTCCTATGAGTCCGGGGAGACCCAGTACTTC. It codes for CASSYSYESGETQYF.

This clone was seen only once. The DNA of the CDR3 is TGTGCCAGCAGTGAAACGACAGGGGACCCCTACGAGCAGTACTTC. Its translation is CASSETTGDPYEQYF. V and J are TRBV6-1 and TRBJ2-7; 8 bases line up with TRBD1. Germline trimming cut 2 bases from V and 2 bases from J; bases unmatched to any gene: 5. CDR1 and CDR2 (germline): MNHNS, SASEGT. The CDR3 is 15 amino acids.

The gene calls are TRBV6-6 and TRBJ2-7; D is possibly TRBD1 (5 bases). This CDR3 comprises 13 residues. The V and J ends lost 4 bases and 0 bases respectively, with 7 bases between them. Germline CDR1 and CDR2: MNHNY and SVGAGI (reference sequence). As DNA, the CDR3 is TGTGCCAGCAGTTCACAGGTCTCCTACGAGCAGTACTTC. Translating it yields CASSSQVSYEQYF.

This chain uses TRBV19 with TRBJ2-3; D perhaps matches TRBD2 (6 bases). This CDR3 comprises 15 residues. The germline CDR1 and CDR2 sequences are LNHDA and SQIVND (reference sequence). V lost 3 bases and J lost 1, with 11 bases in between. The DNA of the CDR3 is TGTGCCAGTAGTATGTTTCCGGGGGGCACAGATACGCAGTATTTT. Its protein is CASSMFPGGTDTQYF.

In its sample, this clone was seen a few times. The chain has TRBV10-3 and TRBJ1-3; tentatively, D is TRBD1 (6 bases). Germline lookup yields CDR1 ENHRY and CDR2 SYGVKD. The CDR3 loop spans 14 amino acids. Deletions cut 5 bases from V and 2 bases from J, with 10 bases between. This chain's CDR3 is CAISSQGTGNTIYF. DNA of the CDR3: TGTGCCATCAGTTCCCAGGGGACTGGAAACACCATATATTTT.

This chain links TRBV7-2 with TRBJ2-7, with 10 bases identical to TRBD2. Germline-derived CDR1 and CDR2 are SGHTA and FQGNSA. The CDR3 is 17 amino acids. V lost 2 bases and J lost 1; bases outside the gene matches: 8. CDR3 in DNA: TGTGCCAGCAGCTTATCCCAGCGGGGGGGCGGGTCCTACGAGCAGTACTTC. This codes for CASSLSQRGGGSYEQYF.

V usage is TRBV5-6 and J usage is TRBJ2-7, with 8 bases matching TRBD2. Germline trimming cut 4 bases from V and 1 base from J; bases unmatched to any gene: 4. The CDR3 is 14 residues long. Germline assignment: CDR1 SGHDT and CDR2 YYEEEE. The CDR3, as DNA: TGTGCCAGCAGCCCGGGGGGGGTTTCCTACGAGCAGTACTTC. Its translation: CASSPGGVSYEQYF.

This sequence joins TRBV27 and TRBJ2-1; TRBD1 aligns across 7 bases. Germline V gene lookup returns CDR1 MNHEY and CDR2 SMNVEV (reference sequence). The CDR3 covers 16 residues. Trimming took 4 bases from V and 3 from J; bases not matched to a gene: 9. The CDR3 bases are TGTGCCAGCAGTTCTCACGACAGGGCAAACTACAATGAGCAGTTCTTC. It specifies CASSSHDRANYNEQFF.

This chain joins TRBV4-2 and TRBJ1-1; no clear D. There are 15 residues in the CDR3. The V end lost 0 bases, the J end lost 1 base, and 9 bases lay between the germline ends. Germline V gives CDR1 LGHNA, CDR2 YNFKEQ. The CDR3 reads CASSQDTWQNTEAFF. As DNA, the CDR3 is TGTGCCAGCAGCCAAGACACCTGGCAGAACACTGAAGCTTTCTTT.

This chain links TRBV7-3 with TRBJ2-7, with TRBD1 matching over 8 bases. Trimming took 5 bases from V and 1 from J; bases not matched to a gene: 4. Per germline, CDR1 SGHTA and CDR2 FQGTGA. The CDR3 spans 14 residues. As DNA, the CDR3 is TGTGCCAGCAGCCCTCGACAGGGGTCCTACGAGCAGTACTTC. It is translated as CASSPRQGSYEQYF.

V is TRBV7-8 and J is TRBJ2-7; 7 bases are a match to TRBD1. From germline, CDR1 is SGHVS and CDR2 FQNEAQ. V dropped 5 bases and J dropped 7; count of bases not matched to a gene: 8. The CDR3 has 13 amino acids. The CDR3 sequence is CASSARQGGEQYF. The CDR3 nucleotides read TGTGCCAGCAGCGCCCGACAGGGCGGGGAGCAGTACTTC.

The rearrangement links TRBV6-5 to TRBJ1-5, with 7 bases lining up with TRBD1. CDR1 and CDR2 (germline): MNHEY, SVGAGI. The CDR3 is made up of 13 amino acids. With 9 bases clipped from V and 4 bases from J, the junction kept 6 bases outside the gene matches. The CDR3 here is CASTTGVNQPQHF. The CDR3 nucleotides read TGTGCCAGTACTACAGGGGTAAATCAGCCCCAGCATTTT.

The genes are TRBV7-3 and TRBJ2-1; 12 nucleotides align to TRBD2. V trimming: 5 bases; J trimming: 7 bases; junction bases outside the gene matches: 9. Per germline, CDR1 SGHTA and CDR2 FQGTGA. This CDR3 has 16 amino acids. CDR3 residues: CASSPTLAGGQNEQFF. The CDR3 coding sequence is TGTGCCAGCAGCCCTACACTAGCGGGGGGCCAGAATGAGCAGTTCTTC.

This chain uses TRBV6-5 with TRBJ2-5; D unclear. V was cut by 8 bases and J by 5 bases, with 12 bases left in between. CDR3 length equals 12 residues. CDR1 MNHEY and CDR2 SVGAGI come from the germline V gene. DNA for the CDR3: TGTGCCAGCTCACGAACGGGTGAGACCCAGTACTTC. It codes for CASSRTGETQYF.